The present T cell receptor beta chain was sequenced within a study of blood T cell repertoires in COVID-19. Trimming took off 3 bases at V and 0 bases at J, with 12 bases between the two ends. CDR3 size: 16 residues. Germline lookup yields CDR1 MDHEN and CDR2 SYDVKM. Assay used: immunoSEQ multiplex PCR; TCRdb lists only in-frame clones, some missing. The data hold some 200,000 clones, with 86% observed a single time. This TCR was recovered from an elderly man with acute or convalescent COVID-19. Sequences were obtained from peripheral blood. The V and J genes are TRBV28 and TRBJ1-3; D unclear. For the CDR3, the DNA is TGTGCCAGCAGTTTGGGGTACGGGAACTCTGGAAACACCATATATTTT. This encodes CASSLGYGNSGNTIYF.